A selection of T cell receptor beta chains follows, all from one sample in a study of blood T cell repertoires in COVID-19. Profiling relied on immunoSEQ multiplex PCR, and the TCRdb table lists in-frame clones only, not all of them. Of around 80,000 clones listed, approximately 80% are singletons. Sequencing was done on a sample of peripheral blood. These receptors came from a woman of 80 years or more with active or convalescent COVID-19. Each CDR3 is given with its conserved first and last residue. The D gene is left open where the match is weak. Size tells how often a clone was seen (once, few, many) or the class of an expanded clone, and some rows leave it out.

clone_size: once
d_call: .
j_call: TRBJ2-7
v_call: TRBV10-1
cdr3_aa: CASSASRTGLGEQYF
cdr3_nt: TGCGCCAGCAGCGCCTCAAGAACAGGCCTAGGGGAGCAGTACTTC

clone_size: .
d_call: TRBD1
j_call: TRBJ1-1
v_call: TRBV19
cdr3_aa: CASSLNRGEAFF
cdr3_nt: TGTGCCAGTAGCCTAAACAGGGGAGAAGCTTTCTTT

clone_size: .
d_call: TRBD1
j_call: TRBJ1-5
v_call: TRBV9
cdr3_aa: CASSEAGQLNQPQHF
cdr3_nt: TGTGCCAGCAGCGAGGCGGGACAGCTCAATCAGCCCCAGCATTTT

clone_size: .
d_call: TRBD1
j_call: TRBJ1-1
v_call: TRBV6-5
cdr3_aa: CASSRQGARAEAFF
cdr3_nt: TGTGCCAGCAGTAGACAGGGGGCGCGTGCTGAAGCTTTCTTT

clone_size: .
d_call: TRBD1
j_call: TRBJ2-7
v_call: TRBV24-1
cdr3_aa: CATSDDTGGGREQYF
cdr3_nt: TGTGCCACCAGTGATGACACAGGGGGCGGGCGGGAGCAGTACTTC

clone_size: .
d_call: TRBD2
j_call: TRBJ2-5
v_call: TRBV7-2
cdr3_aa: CASSFRGGAEKTQYF
cdr3_nt: TGTGCCAGCAGCTTCCGCGGGGGGGCGGAAAAGACCCAGTACTTC

clone_size: once
d_call: .
j_call: TRBJ2-7
v_call: TRBV3-1/TRBV3-2
cdr3_aa: CASSKNQGFVYEQYF
cdr3_nt: TGTGCCAGCAGTAAAAATCAGGGGTTCGTCTACGAGCAGTACTTC

clone_size: .
d_call: TRBD1
j_call: TRBJ1-4
v_call: TRBV11-2
cdr3_aa: CASSPGQGLGEKLFF
cdr3_nt: TGTGCCAGCAGCCCAGGACAGGGTTTGGGTGAAAAACTGTTTTTT

clone_size: .
d_call: TRBD1
j_call: TRBJ2-3
v_call: TRBV5-1
cdr3_aa: CASSWGQGFSTDTQYF
cdr3_nt: TGCGCCAGCAGCTGGGGACAGGGGTTCAGCACAGATACGCAGTATTTT

clone_size: .
d_call: TRBD1
j_call: TRBJ2-7
v_call: TRBV7-2
cdr3_aa: CASSFRGQEGEQYF
cdr3_nt: TGTGCCAGCAGCTTCAGGGGGCAAGAGGGCGAGCAGTACTTC

clone_size: .
d_call: TRBD1
j_call: TRBJ1-5
v_call: TRBV5-6
cdr3_aa: CASSTFRDRGYQPQHF
cdr3_nt: TGTGCCAGCAGTACCTTCCGGGACAGGGGGTATCAGCCCCAGCATTTT

clone_size: once
d_call: TRBD1
j_call: TRBJ1-2
v_call: TRBV6-5
cdr3_aa: CASSPAGTAGYGYTF
cdr3_nt: TGTGCCAGCAGCCCGGCCGGGACAGCGGGCTATGGCTACACCTTC

clone_size: few
d_call: TRBD2
j_call: TRBJ2-7
v_call: TRBV11-2
cdr3_aa: CASSLRSLAREMGEQYF
cdr3_nt: TGTGCCAGCAGCTTACGAAGTCTTGCGCGGGAGATGGGGGAGCAGTACTTC

clone_size: .
d_call: .
j_call: TRBJ2-3
v_call: TRBV9
cdr3_aa: CASSPQEGLLTDTQYF
cdr3_nt: TGTGCCAGCAGCCCCCAGGAGGGCCTCCTCACAGATACGCAGTATTTT

clone_size: .
d_call: TRBD2
j_call: TRBJ2-3
v_call: TRBV6-4
cdr3_aa: CASRLFSGGTDTQYF
cdr3_nt: TGTGCCAGCAGGCTTTTTAGCGGGGGCACAGATACGCAGTATTTT

clone_size: .
d_call: .
j_call: TRBJ1-5
v_call: TRBV19
cdr3_aa: CASSGSSGYSQPQHF
cdr3_nt: TGTGCCAGTAGTGGGTCGAGCGGATACAGTCAGCCCCAGCATTTT

clone_size: .
d_call: .
j_call: TRBJ2-7
v_call: TRBV4-3
cdr3_aa: CASSQGVGGFYYEQYF
cdr3_nt: TGCGCCAGCAGCCAAGGAGTCGGGGGTTTTTATTACGAGCAGTACTTC

clone_size: .
d_call: .
j_call: TRBJ2-1
v_call: TRBV11-2
cdr3_aa: CASSWRAHNEQFF
cdr3_nt: TGTGCCAGCAGCTGGCGGGCCCACAATGAGCAGTTCTTC

clone_size: .
d_call: TRBD1
j_call: TRBJ2-1
v_call: TRBV28
cdr3_aa: CASQTLHSRGHEQFF
cdr3_nt: TGTGCCAGCCAAACCCTCCACTCCAGGGGGCATGAGCAGTTCTTC

clone_size: .
d_call: .
j_call: TRBJ1-4
v_call: TRBV19
cdr3_aa: CASRDTDNEKLFF
cdr3_nt: TGTGCCAGTAGGGACACCGATAATGAAAAACTGTTTTTT

clone_size: .
d_call: .
j_call: TRBJ2-5
v_call: TRBV7-2
cdr3_aa: CASSSNQGFQETQYF
cdr3_nt: TGTGCCAGCAGCTCTAATCAGGGGTTCCAAGAGACCCAGTACTTC

clone_size: .
d_call: TRBD2
j_call: TRBJ2-1
v_call: TRBV4-1
cdr3_aa: CASSLQGGDYRAEQFF
cdr3_nt: TGCGCCAGCAGCCTCCAAGGAGGGGACTACCGGGCTGAGCAGTTCTTC

clone_size: .
d_call: .
j_call: TRBJ1-2
v_call: TRBV18
cdr3_aa: CASSPEGLGYGYTF
cdr3_nt: TGTGCCAGCTCACCGGAGGGATTGGGATATGGCTACACCTTC

clone_size: .
d_call: TRBD1
j_call: TRBJ2-1
v_call: TRBV19
cdr3_aa: CASSKDRVPNEQFF
cdr3_nt: TGTGCCAGTAGTAAAGACAGGGTCCCGAATGAGCAGTTCTTC

clone_size: .
d_call: TRBD2
j_call: TRBJ2-7
v_call: TRBV7-2
cdr3_aa: CASTPRASGRVSSYEQYF
cdr3_nt: TGTGCCAGCACCCCCCGGGCTAGCGGGAGGGTATCGTCCTACGAGCAGTACTTC

clone_size: .
d_call: TRBD1
j_call: TRBJ1-1
v_call: TRBV29-1
cdr3_aa: CSAPSPGTGGTEAFF
cdr3_nt: TGCAGCGCCCCAAGTCCCGGGACAGGGGGCACTGAAGCTTTCTTT